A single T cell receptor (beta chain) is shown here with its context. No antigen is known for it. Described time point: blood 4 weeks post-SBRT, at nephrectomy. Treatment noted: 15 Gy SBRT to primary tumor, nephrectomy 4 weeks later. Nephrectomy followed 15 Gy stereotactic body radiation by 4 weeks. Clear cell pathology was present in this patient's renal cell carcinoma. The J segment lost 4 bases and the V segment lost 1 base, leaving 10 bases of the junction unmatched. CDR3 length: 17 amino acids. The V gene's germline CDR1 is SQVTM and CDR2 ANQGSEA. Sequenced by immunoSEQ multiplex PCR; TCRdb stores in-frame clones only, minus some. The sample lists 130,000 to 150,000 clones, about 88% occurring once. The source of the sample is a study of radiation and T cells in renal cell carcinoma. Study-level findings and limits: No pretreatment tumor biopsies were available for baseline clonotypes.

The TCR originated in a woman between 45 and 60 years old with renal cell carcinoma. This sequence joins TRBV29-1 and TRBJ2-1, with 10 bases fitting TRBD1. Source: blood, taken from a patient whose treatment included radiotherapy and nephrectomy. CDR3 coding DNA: TGCAGCGTTGAAGCCCCCGGGACAGGGGCTTCATACAATGAGCAGTTCTTC. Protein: CSVEAPGTGASYNEQFF.